The 7 T cell receptor beta chains below come from one sample, sequenced in a study of cytomegalovirus exposure and HLA in healthy donors. PCR involved 60 Vbeta and 13 Jbeta primers. Some clones are missing from TCRdb's copy, which holds only in-frame ones; the method was immunoSEQ multiplex PCR. This sample has approximately 180,000 clones, with approximately 70% found just once. The specimen sequenced was PBMCs. These TCRs come from a human donor in good health.

This chain links TRBV13 with TRBJ2-3; D remains ambiguous. V gave up 4 bases and J gave up 2 bases, with 16 bases separating them. The CDR3 is made up of 16 amino acids. Per the germline V gene, CDR1 is PRHDT and CDR2 is FYEKMQ (reference sequence). The CDR3 region is CASSYFSNKNTDTQYF. As DNA, the CDR3 is TGTGCCAGCAGCTACTTTAGCAATAAAAACACAGATACGCAGTATTTT. Full variable domain (remainder filled in from reference TRBV13 and TRBJ2-3): AAGVIQSPRHLIKEKRETATLKCYPIPRHDTVYWYQQGPGQDPQFLISFYEKMQSDKGSIPDRFSAQQFSDYHSELNMSSLELGDSALYFCASSYFSNKNTDTQYFGPGTRLTVL.

The chain has TRBV4-3 and TRBJ1-3; TRBD1 is a possible D gene (6 bases). Between the trimmed V and J ends, which lost 3 bases and 2 bases, there was a span of 14 bases. This CDR3 is built from 16 residues. Germline assignment: CDR1 LGHNA and CDR2 YSLEER. DNA for the CDR3: TGCGCCAGCAGCCAGAAATACAGGGAAACTGGAAACACCATATATTTT. It codes for CASSQKYRETGNTIYF.

The chain employs TRBV9 and TRBJ1-1; 7 nucleotides match TRBD1. With V trimmed by 0 bases and J by 4 bases, 6 bases remained unmatched. The germline V gene encodes CDR1 SGDLS and CDR2 YYNGEE. The CDR3 runs 15 residues. CDR3 sequence: CASSVDWQGVTEAFF. CDR3 bases: TGTGCCAGCAGCGTAGATTGGCAGGGGGTCACTGAAGCTTTCTTT.

The gene calls are TRBV7-9 and TRBJ1-2; D not certain. V was cut by 2 bases and J by 4 bases, with 14 bases left in between. Germline CDR1 reads SEHNR; CDR2 reads FQNEAQ (reference sequence). CDR3 length equals 15 residues. In nucleotides, the CDR3 is TGTGCCAGCAGCTTACTCCGTCCGGGGAGCTATGGCTACACCTTC. This codes for CASSLLRPGSYGYTF.

V gene TRBV6-6 combines with J gene TRBJ1-5; D ambiguous. Germline lookup yields CDR1 MNHNY and CDR2 SVGAGI (reference sequence). V was cut by 6 bases and J by 0 bases, with 6 bases left in between. CDR3 length: 13 residues. CDR3 sequence reads: CASSRFSNQPQHF. The CDR3 DNA follows: TGTGCCAGCAGCAGATTTAGCAATCAGCCCCAGCATTTT.

This clone appeared a single time. This rearrangement joins TRBV10-3 to TRBJ2-2; 7 nucleotides line up with TRBD1. Losses at the gene ends were 6 bases for V and 8 bases for J; bases not matched to a gene: 9. The CDR3 runs 14 residues. Germline values: CDR1 ENHRY, CDR2 SYGVKD. CDR3 in amino acids: CAIRGTELAGELFF. Here the CDR3 DNA reads TGTGCCATCAGGGGGACAGAATTAGCGGGGGAGCTGTTTTTT.

The V and J genes are TRBV18 and TRBJ1-1; perhaps TRBD1 as D (5 bases). Looked up from germline, CDR1 is KGHSH and CDR2 is LQKENI. CDR3 size: 13 residues. V was clipped by 6 bases and J by 8 bases, with 16 bases between them. The CDR3, as DNA: TGTGCCAGCTCTCTCGACAGAGAGAGAGAAGCTTTCTTT. Translating gives CASSLDREREAFF.